This T cell receptor (beta chain) was recorded in a study of blood T cell repertoires in COVID-19 (TCRdb year 2020). For the study in its entirety: Samples from collaborators originated in the United States, Italy and Spain and spanned both the acute and convalescent phases of COVID-19. The dataset comprised deeply sampled blood TCRbeta repertoires from subjects exposed to, actively infected with, or recovered from COVID-19. Where available, HLA class I and class II types were taken from metadata supplied by the sample provider and were not determined by assay-based typing. Samples came from the ongoing ImmuneRACE study (first 160 participants) plus 1,254 subjects from 6 global collaborators. The prospective study material was composed of cDNA or gDNA derived from T cells, B-cell-depleted T cells, or PBMCs. The repertoires were released in a freely available public database meant as a resource for research on the immune response to SARS-CoV-2. Nearly every sample came with metadata listing a de-identified subject ID, COVID-19 status, age in years and sex. Broader findings and caveats from the paper: Clinical and demographic metadata were provided uncurated, with the amount varying by source and participant.

Participants in the prospective study were aged roughly 18 to 100 years, lived in under 30 United States geographic areas, and enrolled through a virtual design. In the prospective study, participants were assigned to cohorts based on the clinical history participants reported in a screening survey and a study questionnaire. Recovered participants in ImmuneRACE Cohort 3 were defined by two consecutive negative NP/OP PCR tests, clearance by a healthcare professional, or resolution of symptoms. In the prospective study, mobile phlebotomists collected whole blood, serum and a nasopharyngeal or oropharyngeal swab from each participant. Prospective study participants could optionally give additional blood draws and questionnaires over a roughly two-month period. Blood samples from the prospective study were shipped frozen or at room temperature prior to DNA extraction. TCRbeta CDR3 regions were amplified from genomic DNA using the immunoSEQ Assay, a bias-controlled multiplex PCR. Processing in the source paper ran as follows. Within the assay, amplification of reference gene primers was used to estimate how many nucleated cells each sample contained. To quantify the absolute abundance of each unique TCRbeta CDR3 rearrangement, sequence reads were collapsed and filtered. For each sample, productive Simpson clonality was calculated as the square root of Simpson's diversity index across productive rearrangements. Drawn from immuneACCESS, this table holds only the in-frame rearrangements with V and J called that TCRdb kept. Clones are partly lost; checked studies trace under half to an unresolved V gene and leave the rest unexplained. V, J and clone size derive from that table, while D and trimming were established from the DNA sequence. The sample table records about 320,000 clones; 85% to 90% of these occur just once. Of the sample, around 9.3% falls within the top ten clones.

Concerning this clone: This clone's antigen is unknown. Per-base quality was not reported, and no clone a single base away is much larger than it.

Inclusive of the bounding cysteine and phenylalanine, the CDR3 is 17 residues long. This entry keeps only the CDR3 DNA: 51 bases, framed from base 1. V is pruned by 2 bases and J by 6 bases, leaving 9 bases of the junction without a gene match. CDR1 and CDR2 were assigned from the germline V gene (reference sequence) as SGHKS and YYEKEE. The source is a woman aged 18-29 years who had recovered from COVID-19. The rearranged chain carries TRBV5-5 and TRBJ2-1, with 12 middle bases fitting TRBD2. Sequencing used PBMCs or T cells enriched from blood (not recorded which). The sequenced DNA is TGTGCCAGCAGCTTCGGACTAGCGGGAAGGAGGGGCAATGAGCAGTTCTTC. Its coded protein is CASSFGLAGRRGNEQFF.